Listed below are T cell receptor beta chains from one sample, sequenced in a study of T-cell memory formation after mild COVID-19. TCRdb redid the calling of the 5' RACE reads with MiXCR, one entry per CDR3 protein. Altogether roughly 350,000 distinct CDR3 sequences are present, around a fifth being singletons, with the ten largest covering roughly an eighth. Source material: PBMCs or a T cell subset sorted from them (not recorded which). These receptors originate from an adult woman who had mild COVID-19 (a few samples of this study predate the infection). Cell type and time point are not known. CDR3s include the opening cysteine and the closing phenylalanine or tryptophan. The D gene is left open where the match is weak. Clone size is not always given. Where it is, it says once, few, many or a class for expanded clones.

>TRBV6-1|TRBJ2-5|-|TRBD2
TGTGCCAGCAGTGACCGCGGGAGAGCCGGTGAGACCCAGTACTTC
CASSDRGRAGETQYF
>TRBV5-1|TRBJ2-1|-|TRBD2
TGCGCCAGCAGCTTGACAGGCCCTAGCGGCCCCCAGGTTGGGGGGCAGTTCTTC
CASSLTGPSGPQVGGQFF
>TRBV3-1|TRBJ2-2|-|-
TGTGCCAGCAGCCAAGCCAACGCGGGGACCCACACCGGGGAGCTGTTTTTT
CASSQANAGTHTGELFF
>TRBV15|TRBJ2-2|-|-
TGTGCCACCAGCAGGGAAGGGGAATGGACCGGGGAGCTGTTTTTT
CATSREGEWTGELFF
>TRBV9|TRBJ1-1|-|-
TGTGCCAGCAGCGTAGACGGCCGAGGAGAAGCTTTCTTT
CASSVDGRGEAFF
>TRBV2|TRBJ2-3|-|TRBD2
TGTGCCAGCAGTCGAGGGACTAGCGGAGATACGCAGTATTTT
CASSRGTSGDTQYF
>TRBV12-3/TRBV12-4|TRBJ2-5|few|TRBD1
TGTGCCAGCAGTCCACCGGGACAGGAAGAGACCCAGTACTTC
CASSPPGQEETQYF
>TRBV5-1|TRBJ1-5|-|-
TGCGCCAGCCGTTTATCTACGGACAATCAGCCCCAGCATTTT
CASRLSTDNQPQHF
>TRBV5-1|TRBJ1-1|few|-
TGCGCCAGCAGCTTGGTCGGGGGGGCGCCGAACACTGAAGCTTTCTTT
CASSLVGGAPNTEAFF
>TRBV7-2|TRBJ2-1|few|-
TGTGCCAGCAGCAATTCCCCGAGCTCCTACAATGAGCAGTTCTTC
CASSNSPSSYNEQFF
>TRBV11-3|TRBJ2-1|once|-
TGTGCCAGCAGCTCAAGACAGCGGAGCTCCTACAATGAGCAGTTCTTC
CASSSRQRSSYNEQFF
>TRBV4-2|TRBJ1-2|-|-
TGTGCCAGCAGCCAAGCGGGGGCGCGGGATGGCTACACCTTC
CASSQAGARDGYTF
>TRBV9|TRBJ2-1|-|-
TGTGCCAGCAGCGATTTGTTGGATGAGCAGTTCTTC
CASSDLLDEQFF
>TRBV12-3/TRBV12-4|TRBJ2-7|few|-
TGTGCCAGCAGCCCCCCCACAGGCAAGGGGACCTACGAGCAGTACTTC
CASSPPTGKGTYEQYF
>TRBV11-2|TRBJ1-6|-|TRBD1
TGTGCCAGCAGCTTAGATGGGACAGGGAATTCACCCCTCCACTTT
CASSLDGTGNSPLHF
>TRBV29-1|TRBJ2-2|-|-
TGCAGCGTCTTCCGGGATACTCAAACCGGGGAGCTGTTTTTT
CSVFRDTQTGELFF
>TRBV30|TRBJ2-7|-|-
TGTGCCTGGAGGGGAGAACAGGAGGGCTACGTCTACGAGCAGTACTTC
CAWRGEQEGYVYEQYF
>TRBV6-1|TRBJ1-4|-|-
TGTGCCAGCAGTGAACCGGCGGGGTCACAGGAAAAACTGTTTTTT
CASSEPAGSQEKLFF
>TRBV12-3/TRBV12-4|TRBJ2-1|few|TRBD2
TGTGCCAGCAGTTTATCCCAGCGGGGGGGGAACAATGAGCAGTTCTTC
CASSLSQRGGNNEQFF
>TRBV24-1|TRBJ2-1|few|TRBD2
TGTGCCACCAGTGATACCCGAGGTAGCGGGAGTAGCAATGAGCAGTTCTTC
CATSDTRGSGSSNEQFF
>TRBV20-1|TRBJ1-4|-|-
TGCAGTGCTAGAGATGGTAGGAAATCCTACGAAAAACTGTTTTTT
CSARDGRKSYEKLFF
>TRBV5-4|TRBJ2-7|-|TRBD2
TGTGCCAGCAGCTCGGGGACTAGCGGGCTAGCTGAGCAGTACTTC
CASSSGTSGLAEQYF
>TRBV7-2|TRBJ2-1|-|-
TGTGCCAGCGGGCTGGGATATGGTGAGCAGTTCTTC
CASGLGYGEQFF